This T cell receptor beta chain was sequenced for a study of blood T cell repertoires in COVID-19. The overall study: Nucleic acid was either cDNA or gDNA, and it came from T cells, B-cell-depleted T cells, or PBMCs.

This clone appeared a few times. Sequence at one end of the junction differs from germline and may be a read error. This CDR3 comprises 14 residues. CDR1 MNHNS and CDR2 SASEGT come from the germline V gene. Some clones are missing from TCRdb's copy, which holds only in-frame ones; the method was immunoSEQ multiplex PCR. The profile shows tens of thousands of clones, roughly 85% of them singletons. The source material was peripheral blood. The gene calls are TRBV6-1 and TRBJ2-7, with a possible D match to TRBD1 (6 bases). The TCR was taken from an older man in a cohort sampled during active COVID-19. The CDR3 DNA follows: TGTGCCAGCAGTGAAGCTGCTCCGACAGGTGCGCTTACCTTC. Encoded protein: CASSEAAPTGALTF.